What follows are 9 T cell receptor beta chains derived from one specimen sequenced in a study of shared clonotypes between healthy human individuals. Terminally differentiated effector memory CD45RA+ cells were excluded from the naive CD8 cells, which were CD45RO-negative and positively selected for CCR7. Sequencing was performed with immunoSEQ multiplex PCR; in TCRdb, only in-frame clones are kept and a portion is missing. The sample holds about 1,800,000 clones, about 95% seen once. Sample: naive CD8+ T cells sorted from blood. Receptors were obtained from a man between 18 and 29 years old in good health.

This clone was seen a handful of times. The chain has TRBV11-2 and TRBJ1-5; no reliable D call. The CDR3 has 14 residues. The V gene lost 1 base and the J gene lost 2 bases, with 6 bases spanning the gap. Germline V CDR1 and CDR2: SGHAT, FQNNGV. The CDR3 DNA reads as TGTGCCAGCAGCTTAGCCGGGGGCAATCAGCCCCAGCATTTT. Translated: CASSLAGGNQPQHF.

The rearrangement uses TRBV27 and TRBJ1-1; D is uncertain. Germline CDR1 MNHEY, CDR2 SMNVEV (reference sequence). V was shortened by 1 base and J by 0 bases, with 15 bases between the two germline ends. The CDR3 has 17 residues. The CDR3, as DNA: TGTGCCAGCAGTTTATTGAGTCCGAAAGGCATGAACACTGAAGCTTTCTTT. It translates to CASSLLSPKGMNTEAFF.

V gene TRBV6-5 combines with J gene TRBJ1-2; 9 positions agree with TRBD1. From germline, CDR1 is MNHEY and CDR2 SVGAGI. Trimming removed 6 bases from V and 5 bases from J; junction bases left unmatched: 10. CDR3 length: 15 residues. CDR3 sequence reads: CASSPGTGTNYGYTF. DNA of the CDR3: TGTGCCAGCAGCCCAGGGACAGGGACGAATTATGGCTACACCTTC.

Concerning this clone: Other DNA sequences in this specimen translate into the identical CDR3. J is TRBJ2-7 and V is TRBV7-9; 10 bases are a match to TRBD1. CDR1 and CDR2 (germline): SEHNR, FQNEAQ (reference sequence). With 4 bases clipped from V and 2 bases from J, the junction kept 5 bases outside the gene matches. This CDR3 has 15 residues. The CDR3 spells CASSSPGTGAYEQYF. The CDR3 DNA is TGTGCCAGCAGCTCTCCCGGGACAGGGGCCTACGAGCAGTACTTC.

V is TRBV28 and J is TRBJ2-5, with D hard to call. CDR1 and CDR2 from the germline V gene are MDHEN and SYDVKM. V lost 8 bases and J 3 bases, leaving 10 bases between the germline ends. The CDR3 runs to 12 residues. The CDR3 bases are TGTGCCAGCGTTAGTTTCGAAGAGACCCAGTACTTC. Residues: CASVSFEETQYF.

CDR3 residues: CASSLVPSGFTDTQYF. CDR3 nucleotide sequence: TGTGCCAGCAGCTTAGTCCCTAGCGGGTTTACAGATACGCAGTATTTT. The chain combines TRBV7-2 with TRBJ2-3; TRBD2 agrees at 8 bases. V lost 1 base and J lost 3; bases outside the gene matches: 6. Germline V gene sequence: CDR1 SGHTA, CDR2 FQGNSA. CDR3 length equals 16 residues.

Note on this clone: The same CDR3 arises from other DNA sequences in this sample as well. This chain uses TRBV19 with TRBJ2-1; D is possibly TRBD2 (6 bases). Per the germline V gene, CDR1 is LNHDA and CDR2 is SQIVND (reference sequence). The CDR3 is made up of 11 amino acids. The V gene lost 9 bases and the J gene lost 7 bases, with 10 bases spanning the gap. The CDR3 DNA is TGTGCCAGCTCAAGCGGGAATGAGCAGTTCTTC. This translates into CASSSGNEQFF.

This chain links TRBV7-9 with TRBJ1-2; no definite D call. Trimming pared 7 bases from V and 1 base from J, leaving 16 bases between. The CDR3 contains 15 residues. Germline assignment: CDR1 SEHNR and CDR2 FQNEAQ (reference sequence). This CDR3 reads CASMAGNLINYGYTF. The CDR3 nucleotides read TGTGCCAGCATGGCCGGAAACTTAATTAACTATGGCTACACCTTC.

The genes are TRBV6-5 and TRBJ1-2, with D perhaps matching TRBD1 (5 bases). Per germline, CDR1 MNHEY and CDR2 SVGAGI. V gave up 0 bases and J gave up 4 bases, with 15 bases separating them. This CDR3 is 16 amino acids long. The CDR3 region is CASSYSPGGEIYGYTF. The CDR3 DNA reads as TGTGCCAGCAGTTACTCGCCCGGGGGAGAAATCTATGGCTACACCTTC.